These 9 T cell receptor beta chains originate from one sample sequenced in a study of radiotherapy plus CTLA-4 blockade in lung cancer (dated by TCRdb to 2016 to 2019). The library was made by the immunoSEQ multiplex PCR assay. The table was pulled from immuneACCESS by TCRdb, which kept in-frame rearrangements only. Such tables lose some clones; where checked, under half of the loss comes from unresolved V genes, and the rest has no known cause. The sample profile shows about 110,000 clones; approximately 80% of them were found once. 2.5% to 3.5% of the sample is held by the ten biggest clonotypes. Sample: peripheral blood, taken from a patient treated with radiotherapy plus ipilimumab. Every receptor here comes from a human donor with non-small cell lung cancer that progressed on radiotherapy plus ipilimumab. Some clones in this sample may be carry-over from other donors' samples.

As to this clone: The same CDR3 can be traced to other DNA sequences in this sample. The chain is built from TRBV7-2 and TRBJ2-7; no clear D. This CDR3 spans 12 amino acids. Trimming took off 2 bases at V and 6 bases at J, with 8 bases between the two ends. Germline V gene lookup returns CDR1 SGHTA and CDR2 FQGNSA. This CDR3 reads CASSLQVSEQYF. DNA for the CDR3: TGTGCCAGCAGCTTACAGGTTTCCGAGCAGTACTTC.

The chain links TRBV4-2 to TRBJ2-3; 8 bases align to TRBD2. Unmatched junction bases numbered 9, after V lost 2 bases and J lost 2 bases. Germline values: CDR1 LGHNA, CDR2 YNFKEQ. This CDR3 has 17 residues. The DNA of the CDR3 is TGTGCCAGCAGCCAACAAACCGGGGGGGGGAACACAGATACGCAGTATTTT. This encodes CASSQQTGGGNTDTQYF.

This chain links TRBV7-9 with TRBJ2-2, with D uncertain. CDR1 is SEHNR and CDR2 is FQNEAQ in the germline V gene (reference sequence). This CDR3 is built from 14 residues. The germline V and J ends were trimmed by 2 bases and 0 bases, with 4 bases remaining between them. The CDR3 DNA sequence: TGTGCCAGCAGCTTATTCACGAACACCGGGGAGCTGTTTTTT. It is translated as CASSLFTNTGELFF.

V gene TRBV7-2 combines with J gene TRBJ2-2; 8 bases map to TRBD2. V lost 6 bases to trimming and J lost 5 bases; unmatched junction nucleotides: 8. The V gene's germline CDR1 is SGHTA and CDR2 FQGNSA. The CDR3 is made up of 15 amino acids. As DNA, the CDR3 is TGTGCCAGCAGACCCTCCCGCGGGGGGACCGGGGAGCTGTTTTTT. Amino acid sequence: CASRPSRGGTGELFF.

The chain joins TRBV9 to TRBJ1-6, with TRBD1 identical over 10 bases. The CDR3 is 14 residues long. After removal of 4 bases from V and 10 bases from J, the junction contained 5 bases not matched to a gene. Germline V gene sequence: CDR1 SGDLS, CDR2 YYNGEE. The CDR3 nucleotides read TGTGCCAGCAGCCTGGGGGACAGGGGATCACCCCTCCACTTT. This gives the protein CASSLGDRGSPLHF. The full variable domain, with the rest looked up from reference TRBV9 and TRBJ1-6, is DSGVTQTPKHLITATGQRVTLRCSPRSGDLSVYWYQQSLDQGLQFLIQYYNGEERAKGNILERFSAQQFPDLHSELNLSSLELGDSALYFCASSLGDRGSPLHFGNGTRLTVT.

The chain couples TRBV4-1 to TRBJ2-7; 8 bases align to TRBD1. V shed 3 bases and J 3 bases; nucleotides not matched to a gene: 10. This CDR3 has 16 residues. Germline assignment: CDR1 MGHRA and CDR2 YSYEKL. The CDR3 protein is CASSHYTGGINYEQYF. The CDR3 nucleotides read TGCGCCAGCAGCCATTATACAGGGGGAATTAACTACGAGCAGTACTTC.

The CDR3 protein is CASSLRRYGNQPQHF. DNA of the CDR3: TGTGCCAGTTCCTTAAGGAGGTACGGTAATCAGCCCCAGCATTTT. V usage is TRBV6-5 and J usage is TRBJ1-5; D is undetermined. The V gene lost 9 bases and the J gene lost 4 bases, with 19 bases spanning the gap. This CDR3 contains 15 residues. Germline loops: CDR1 MNHEY, CDR2 SVGAGI.

This chain joins TRBV11-3 and TRBJ2-2; D may be TRBD1 or TRBD2 (5 bases each). Trimming removed 1 base from V and 3 bases from J, with 9 bases in between. CDR1 and CDR2 (germline): SGHNT, YENEEA. The CDR3 has 15 amino acids. The CDR3 sequence: CASSLGGVDTGELFF. CDR3 coding DNA: TGTGCCAGCAGCTTAGGAGGGGTAGACACCGGGGAGCTGTTTTTT.

The chain employs TRBV6-5 and TRBJ1-2, with 8 bases lining up with TRBD1. CDR1 and CDR2 (germline): MNHEY, SVGAGI. V lost 5 bases to trimming and J lost 4 bases; unmatched junction nucleotides: 3. The CDR3 is 13 amino acids. As DNA, the CDR3 is TGTGCCAGCAGTATACAGGGGGGCTATGGCTACACCTTC. This codes for CASSIQGGYGYTF.